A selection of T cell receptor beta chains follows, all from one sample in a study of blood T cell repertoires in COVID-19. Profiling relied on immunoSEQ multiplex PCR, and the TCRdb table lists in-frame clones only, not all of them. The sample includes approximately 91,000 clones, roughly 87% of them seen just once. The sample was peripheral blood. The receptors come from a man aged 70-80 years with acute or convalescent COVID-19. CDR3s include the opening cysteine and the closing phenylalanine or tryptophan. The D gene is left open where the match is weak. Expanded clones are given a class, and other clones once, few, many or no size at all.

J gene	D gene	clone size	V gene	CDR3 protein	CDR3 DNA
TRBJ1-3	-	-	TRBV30	CAWSVRQGLSGNTIYF	TGTGCCTGGAGTGTGCGGCAGGGACTCTCTGGAAACACCATATATTTT
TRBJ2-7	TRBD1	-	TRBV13	CASSIGQGDPFSYEQYF	TGTGCCAGCAGCATAGGACAGGGCGATCCCTTCTCCTACGAGCAGTACTTC
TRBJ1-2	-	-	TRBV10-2	CASLDSTNYGYTF	TGCGCCAGCCTCGACAGTACCAACTATGGCTACACCTTC
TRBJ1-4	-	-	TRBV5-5	CASSLVPGTATNEKLFF	TGTGCCAGCAGCTTGGTTCCCGGGACTGCAACTAATGAAAAACTGTTTTTT
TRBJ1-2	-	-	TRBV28	CASSYDGNYGYTF	TGTGCCAGCAGTTACGACGGGAACTATGGCTACACCTTC
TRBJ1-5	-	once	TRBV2	CASTPGGGQPQHF	TGTGCCAGCACCCCAGGTGGTGGCCAGCCCCAGCATTTT
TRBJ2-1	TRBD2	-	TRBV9	CASSVRLILAGGGSYNEQFF	TGTGCCAGCAGCGTAAGGCTGATTTTGGCTGGCGGGGGTTCCTACAATGAGCAGTTCTTC
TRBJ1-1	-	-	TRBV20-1	CSASRGGLNTEAFF	TGCAGTGCTAGTAGGGGGGGGTTGAACACTGAAGCTTTCTTT
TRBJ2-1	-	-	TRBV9	CASSVAGQATYNEQFF	TGTGCCAGCAGCGTAGCTGGGCAGGCTACCTACAATGAGCAGTTCTTC
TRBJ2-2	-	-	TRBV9	CASSVGTGSNTGELFF	TGTGCCAGCAGCGTAGGAACTGGTTCGAACACCGGGGAGCTGTTTTTT
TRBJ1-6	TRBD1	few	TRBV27	CASSPEGQSRMYSPLHF	TGTGCCAGCAGTCCCGAGGGACAGTCACGGATGTATTCACCCCTCCACTTT
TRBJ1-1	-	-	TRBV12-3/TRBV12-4	CASTFRNTEAFF	TGTGCCAGCACCTTCAGGAACACTGAAGCTTTCTTT
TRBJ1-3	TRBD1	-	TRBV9	CASSVGDRAGNTIYF	TGTGCCAGCAGCGTGGGGGACAGGGCTGGAAACACCATATATTTT
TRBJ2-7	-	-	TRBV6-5	CASRGQGPVEQYF	TGTGCCAGCAGGGGACAAGGACCAGTCGAGCAGTACTTC
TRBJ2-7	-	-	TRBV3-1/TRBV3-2	CASRPRGTSSYEQYF	TGTGCCAGCAGACCTCGAGGGACAAGCTCCTACGAGCAGTACTTC
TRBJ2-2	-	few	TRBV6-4	CASSDLTGELFF	TGTGCCAGCAGTGATCTAACCGGGGAGCTGTTTTTT
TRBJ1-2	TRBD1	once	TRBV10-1	CASSEGQGDGYTF	TGCGCCAGCAGTGAGGGACAGGGTGATGGCTACACCTTC
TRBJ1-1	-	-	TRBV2	CASKRDTEAFF	TGTGCCAGCAAGAGGGACACTGAAGCTTTCTTT
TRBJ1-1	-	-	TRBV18	CASSSQVENTEAFF	TGTGCCAGCTCATCCCAGGTCGAGAACACTGAAGCTTTCTTT
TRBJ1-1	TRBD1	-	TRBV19	CASSHGQGRNTEAFF	TGTGCCAGTAGTCACGGACAGGGAAGAAACACTGAAGCTTTCTTT
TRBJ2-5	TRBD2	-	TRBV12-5	CASGYGTRGVQETQYF	TGTGCTAGTGGTTACGGGACTAGGGGGGTTCAAGAGACCCAGTACTTC
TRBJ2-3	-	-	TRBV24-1	CATSASRDSGTDTQYF	TGTGCCACCAGTGCCTCCAGGGACTCTGGCACAGATACGCAGTATTTT
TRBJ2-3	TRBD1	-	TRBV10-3	CAISNRGQRDTQYF	TGTGCCATCAGTAACAGGGGGCAAAGGGATACGCAGTATTTT
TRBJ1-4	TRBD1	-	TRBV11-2	CASSLERQGSEKLFF	TGTGCCAGCAGCTTAGAACGACAGGGTAGTGAAAAACTGTTTTTT
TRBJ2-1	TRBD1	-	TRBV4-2	CASSLTQGALYNEQFF	TGTGCCAGCAGCCTCACACAGGGGGCTTTGTATAATGAGCAGTTCTTC
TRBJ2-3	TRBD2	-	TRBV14	CASSQDWRTSGGTDTQYF	TGTGCCAGCAGCCAAGATTGGAGGACTAGCGGGGGCACAGATACGCAGTATTTT
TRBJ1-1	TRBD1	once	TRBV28	CASSLYRGTEAFF	TGTGCCAGCAGTTTATACAGGGGCACTGAAGCTTTCTTT
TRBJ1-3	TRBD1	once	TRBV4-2	CASSQDGTGAGNTIYF	TGTGCCAGCAGCCAAGACGGGACAGGGGCTGGAAACACCATATATTTT
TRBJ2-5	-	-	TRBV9	CASSVGAIQETQYF	TGTGCCAGCAGCGTAGGAGCAATCCAAGAGACCCAGTACTTC
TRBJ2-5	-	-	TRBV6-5	CASSYQQYTGETQYF	TGTGCCAGCAGTTACCAACAGTATACGGGGGAGACCCAGTACTTC
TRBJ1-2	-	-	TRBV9	CASSVGSSYGYTF	TGTGCCAGCAGCGTAGGAAGTAGCTATGGCTACACCTTC